This T cell receptor beta chain stems from a study of T cells in localized non-small cell lung cancer. Whole-study findings and limits: Increased T cell density in blood showed an association with longer overall survival. In adjacent lung, a median roughly 58 of the top 100 tumor clones were found. Sequencing, confined to only one tumor region, leaves heterogeneity possible.

The CDR3 runs 11 residues. V lost 0 bases, J lost 8 bases, and 5 bases lay in between. CDR1 is SGHDT, CDR2 YYEEEE, per germline. Details on this clone: What it recognizes is unknown.

The data were produced by immunoSEQ multiplex PCR, yet TCRdb's version contains in-frame clones alone and is incomplete. Here the sample spans roughly 35,000 clones, around 90% being singletons. The chain uses TRBV5-6 and TRBJ1-1; no firm D call. The sequencing here drew on peripheral blood, taken before any cancer treatment. This TCR was recovered from a female donor older than 55 with stage I lung adenocarcinoma. The CDR3 sequence is CASSLGREAFF. The CDR3 DNA reads as TGTGCCAGCAGCTTGGGACGGGAAGCTTTCTTT.